One sample yielded the 2 T cell receptor beta chains listed below, sequenced in a study of T-cell reconstitution after alpha-beta-depleted transplantation in children. TCRbeta library preparation incorporated unique molecular identifiers. TCRdb re-derived calls from the PCR reads in MiXCR, one entry per CDR3 protein. The table has about 980,000 distinct CDR3 sequences, less than 30% seen once; the top ten hold 28%. The source material was PBMCs, mostly from graft donor cells, sampled 360 days after TCRalphabeta/CD19-depleted stem cell transplant. Receptors originate from a boy in the first two years of life who had a stem cell transplant for SCID, so the T cells may come from the graft donor.

The genes are TRBV20-1 and TRBJ2-2, with D unclear. V was trimmed by 3 bases and J by 6 bases, leaving 17 bases between them. Germline CDR1 DFQATT, CDR2 SNEGSKA (reference sequence). There are 15 residues in the CDR3. The CDR3 here is CSASRAFPAAGELFF. The CDR3 nucleotides are TGCAGTGCTAGCAGAGCGTTCCCTGCAGCCGGGGAGCTGTTTTTT.

In this sample, this clonotype turned up a few times. The V call is TRBV6-1, the J call TRBJ1-4; D unresolved. V lost 6 bases and J lost 2, with 10 bases in between. Germline assignment: CDR1 MNHNS and CDR2 SASEGT. The CDR3 is 14 residues long. The CDR3 DNA follows: TGTGCCAGCAGCCCGCTCTTTACTAATGAAAAACTGTTTTTT. Protein: CASSPLFTNEKLFF.